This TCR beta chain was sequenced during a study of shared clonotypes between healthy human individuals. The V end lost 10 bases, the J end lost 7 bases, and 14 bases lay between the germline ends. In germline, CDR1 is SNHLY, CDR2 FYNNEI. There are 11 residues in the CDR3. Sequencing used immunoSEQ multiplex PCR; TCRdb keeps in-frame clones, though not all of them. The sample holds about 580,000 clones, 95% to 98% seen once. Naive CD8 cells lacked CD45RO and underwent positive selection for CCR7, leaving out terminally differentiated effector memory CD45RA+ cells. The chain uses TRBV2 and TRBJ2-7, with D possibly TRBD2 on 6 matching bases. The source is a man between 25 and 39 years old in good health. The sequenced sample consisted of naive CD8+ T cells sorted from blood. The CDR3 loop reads CATLRRGEQYF. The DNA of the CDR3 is TGTGCCACCCTAAGGAGGGGTGAGCAGTACTTC.